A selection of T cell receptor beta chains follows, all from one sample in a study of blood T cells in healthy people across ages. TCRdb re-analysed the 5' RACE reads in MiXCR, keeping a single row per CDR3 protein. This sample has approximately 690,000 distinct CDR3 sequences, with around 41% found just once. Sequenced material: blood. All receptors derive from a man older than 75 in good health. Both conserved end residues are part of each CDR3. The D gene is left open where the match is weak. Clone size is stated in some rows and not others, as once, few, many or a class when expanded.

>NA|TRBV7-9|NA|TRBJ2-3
TGTGCCAGCAGCCCCCCGGGGAATACGCAGTATTTT
CASSPPGNTQYF
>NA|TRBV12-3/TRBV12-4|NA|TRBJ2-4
TGTGCCAGCAGTGTCTCCCAAGCCAAAAACATTCAGTACTTC
CASSVSQAKNIQYF
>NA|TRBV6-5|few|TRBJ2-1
TGTGCCAGCAGTTACTCGAGTTTAGGGGAACCTCCGGTGACCTACAATGAGCAGTTCTTC
CASSYSSLGEPPVTYNEQFF
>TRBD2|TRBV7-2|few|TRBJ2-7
TGTGCCAGCAGCTTGGGGGGGACTAGCGGGGTTTCCTACGAGCAGTACTTC
CASSLGGTSGVSYEQYF
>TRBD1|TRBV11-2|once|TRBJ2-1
TGTGCCAGCAGCTTAGAGGACAGGGTATGGAATGAGCAGTTCTTC
CASSLEDRVWNEQFF
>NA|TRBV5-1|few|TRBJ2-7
TGCGCCAGCAGCTTGGAGTCTAGAAGAGGCTACGAGCAGTACTTC
CASSLESRRGYEQYF
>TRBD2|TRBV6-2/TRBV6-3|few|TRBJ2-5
TGTGCCAGCATGGGACTAGCGGGGATGTACCAAGAGACCCAGTACTTC
CASMGLAGMYQETQYF
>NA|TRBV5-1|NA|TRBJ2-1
TGCGCCAGCAGCTTGGTCGGTTCCAGGGGGGTCAATGAGCAGTTCTTC
CASSLVGSRGVNEQFF
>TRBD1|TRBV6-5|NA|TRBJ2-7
TGTGCCACTCGCCGAACGGGACAGACCTACGAGCAGTACTTC
CATRRTGQTYEQYF
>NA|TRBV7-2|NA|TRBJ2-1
TGTGCCAGCAGCTTAAATGCCCCAAAGGGCAATGAGCAGTTCTTC
CASSLNAPKGNEQFF
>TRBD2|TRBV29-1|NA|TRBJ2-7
TGCAGCGTCCAATCTAGCGGGGGGCGGTACGAGCAGTACTTC
CSVQSSGGRYEQYF
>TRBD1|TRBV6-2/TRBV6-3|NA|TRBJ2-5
TGTGCCAGCAGTTACTCACTGGGACAGGGAGAGACCCAGTACTTC
CASSYSLGQGETQYF
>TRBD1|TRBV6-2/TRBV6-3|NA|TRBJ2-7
TGTGCCAGCAATCCGGGACAGACCTTTTACGAGCAGTACTTC
CASNPGQTFYEQYF
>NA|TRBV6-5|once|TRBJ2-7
TGTGCCAGCAGTTCGGACTGGAACGAGCAGTACTTC
CASSSDWNEQYF
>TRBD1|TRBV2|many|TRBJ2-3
TGTGCCAGCAGCAAACAGGGGCTTAAGACAGATACGCAGTATTTT
CASSKQGLKTDTQYF
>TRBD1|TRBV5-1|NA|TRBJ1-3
TGCGCCAGCAGCCCGGGACAGCCGATAAACACCATATATTTT
CASSPGQPINTIYF
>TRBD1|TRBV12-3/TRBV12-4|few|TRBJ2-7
TGTGCCAGCACCACAGCCGGGACAGTCTACGAGCAGTACTTC
CASTTAGTVYEQYF
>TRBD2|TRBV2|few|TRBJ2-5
TGTGCCACCAAAGGGAGCGGGAGTATGGTAATCGGAGAGACCCAGTACTTC
CATKGSGSMVIGETQYF
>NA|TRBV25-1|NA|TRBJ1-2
TGTGCCAGCAGTGAATTAAGCGGAAACTATGGCTACACCTTC
CASSELSGNYGYTF
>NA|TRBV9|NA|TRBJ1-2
TGTGCCAGCAGCGTAAGCAGGGGCCCACTCCATGGCTACACCTTC
CASSVSRGPLHGYTF
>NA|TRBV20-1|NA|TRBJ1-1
TGCAGTGCCCCCTGGGAAGGGGGGGAAGCTTTCTTT
CSAPWEGGEAFF
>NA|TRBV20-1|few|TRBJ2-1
TGCAGTGCTAGGATCCAAGAGCAGTTCTTC
CSARIQEQFF
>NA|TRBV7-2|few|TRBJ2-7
TGTGCCAGCAGCTTAGCCGTTGTCAAGAACGAGCAGTACTTC
CASSLAVVKNEQYF
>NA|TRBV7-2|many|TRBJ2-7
TGTGCCAGCAGCTTAGATGCAGGGTCCGACGAGCAGTACTTC
CASSLDAGSDEQYF
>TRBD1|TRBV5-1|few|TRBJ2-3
TGCGCCAGCAGCTTGGGGGACAGGGGGAGCACAGATACGCAGTATTTT
CASSLGDRGSTDTQYF
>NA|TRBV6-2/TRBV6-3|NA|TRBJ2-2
TGTGCCAGCAGTTACCGGTTTTCCGGGGAGCTGTTTTTT
CASSYRFSGELFF
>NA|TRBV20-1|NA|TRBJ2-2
TGCAGTGCTAGTTTTCCAGGTGTTTCGAACACCGGGGAGCTGTTTTTT
CSASFPGVSNTGELFF
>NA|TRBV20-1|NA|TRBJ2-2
TGCAGTGCTAGAGTACCCTTCACGAACACCGGGGAGCTGTTTTTT
CSARVPFTNTGELFF
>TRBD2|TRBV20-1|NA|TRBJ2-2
TGCAGTGCTAGGGGGGGGACCGGGGAGCTGTTTTTT
CSARGGTGELFF
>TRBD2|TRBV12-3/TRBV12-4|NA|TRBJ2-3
TGTGCCAGCAGAATGACTAGCGGGAGTACAGATACGCAGTATTTT
CASRMTSGSTDTQYF
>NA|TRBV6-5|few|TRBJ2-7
TGTGCCAGCAACCGGGATCTCAGGTCCCACGAGCAGTACTTC
CASNRDLRSHEQYF
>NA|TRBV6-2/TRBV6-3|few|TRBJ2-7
TGTGCCAGCAGTCTCCCGGCAGTCTCCTACGAGCAGTACTTC
CASSLPAVSYEQYF
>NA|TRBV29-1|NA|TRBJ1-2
TGCAGCGTTGCGGTGGGTACCGTAACTAACTATGGCTACACCTTC
CSVAVGTVTNYGYTF
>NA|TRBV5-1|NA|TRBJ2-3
TGCGCCAGCAGCTTGGGTGACCCCACAGATACGCAGTATTTT
CASSLGDPTDTQYF
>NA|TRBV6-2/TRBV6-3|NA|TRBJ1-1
TGTGCCAGCAGTTATCGAGACAGTAGCCCTGAAGCTTTCTTT
CASSYRDSSPEAFF
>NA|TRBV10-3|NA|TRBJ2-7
TGTGCCATCAGTGGAAAGGGGGTAGAAACCTACGAGCAGTACTTC
CAISGKGVETYEQYF
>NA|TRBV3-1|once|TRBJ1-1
TGTGCCAGCAGCCAAGTGACGGGCGCACCTGAAGCTTTCTTT
CASSQVTGAPEAFF
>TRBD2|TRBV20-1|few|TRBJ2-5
TGCAGTGCTAGAGTCAGACTAGCGGGGGGGCCGAACGGAGAGACCCAGTACTTC
CSARVRLAGGPNGETQYF
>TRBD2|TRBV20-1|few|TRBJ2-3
TGCAGTGCCCAGAGACTAGCAGGACTTTCGGATACGCAGTATTTT
CSAQRLAGLSDTQYF
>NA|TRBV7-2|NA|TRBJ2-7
TGTGCCAGCAGCTTGTGGGACGGCTACGAGCAGTACTTC
CASSLWDGYEQYF
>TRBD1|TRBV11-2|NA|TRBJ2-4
TGTGCCAGCAGCCCGACAGGGGCCATAGCCAAAAACATTCAGTACTTC
CASSPTGAIAKNIQYF
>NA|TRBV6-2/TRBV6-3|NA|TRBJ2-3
TGTGCCAGCAGTTGGCGGACACCGGACCGGGATACGCAGTATTTT
CASSWRTPDRDTQYF
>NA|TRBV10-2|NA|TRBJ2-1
TGCGCCAGCAGTGCGGGGGGCGGGAGTTTCAATGAGCAGTTCTTC
CASSAGGGSFNEQFF
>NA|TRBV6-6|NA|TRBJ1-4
TGTGCCAGCCTCTCTGTAACTAATGAAAAACTGTTTTTT
CASLSVTNEKLFF
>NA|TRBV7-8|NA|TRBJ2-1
TGTGCCAGCAGCGTTATCAAAACTAGTAATGAGCAGTTCTTC
CASSVIKTSNEQFF
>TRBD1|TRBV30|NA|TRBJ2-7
TGTGCCTGGAGCCCCCCCGGGACAGTTATTAACTACGAGCAGTACTTC
CAWSPPGTVINYEQYF
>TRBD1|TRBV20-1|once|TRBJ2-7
TGCAGTGCTAGAGATCGGACAGGGTACGAGCAGTACTTC
CSARDRTGYEQYF
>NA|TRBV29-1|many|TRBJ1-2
TGCAGCGTTGACTCTATCCCACTACGGAGCTACACCTTC
CSVDSIPLRSYTF
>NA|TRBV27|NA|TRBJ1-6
TGTGCCAGCAGTTTATTTGACAGTTTTAATTCACCCCTCCACTTT
CASSLFDSFNSPLHF
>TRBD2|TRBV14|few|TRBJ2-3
TGTGCCAGCAGCCAAGGTTCCAGCGGGAGTAAATATACGCAGTATTTT
CASSQGSSGSKYTQYF
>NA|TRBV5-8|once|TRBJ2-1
TGTGCCAGCAGCCCCAGCGGAGGATGGGGGTACGAGCAGTTCTTC
CASSPSGGWGYEQFF
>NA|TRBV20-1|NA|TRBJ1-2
TGCAGTGCTATCCGCGACATCTATGGCTACACCTTC
CSAIRDIYGYTF